The 11 T cell receptor beta chains given below trace back to one sample, sequenced in a study of technical replicates of blood from a few donors. Measured with immunoSEQ multiplex PCR; TCRdb has only the in-frame clones, and not every one. The table lists tens of thousands of clones, about 96% of them singletons. Sequenced input: T cells isolated from PBMCs. The receptors originated from a human donor in good health.

The gene calls are TRBV7-9 and TRBJ1-5, with a tentative D call TRBD1 (6 bases). The CDR3 is made up of 16 amino acids. The V end was cut by 4 bases, the J end by 5 bases, with 18 bases between. Germline CDR1 is SEHNR and CDR2 is FQNEAQ (reference sequence). CDR3 residues: CASSSVTGFPHQPQHF. The CDR3 DNA reads TGTGCCAGCAGCTCCGTGACAGGATTCCCCCATCAGCCCCAGCATTTT.

The chain couples TRBV29-1 to TRBJ2-3, with 8 bases aligning to TRBD1. Germline assignment: CDR1 SQVTM and CDR2 ANQGSEA. This CDR3 region has 12 residues. The V and J ends lost 7 bases and 4 bases, in that order; junction bases with no gene match: 4. DNA for the CDR3: TGCAGCGGAGGACAGGGCGCAGATACGCAGTATTTT. As protein: CSGGQGADTQYF.

The V call is TRBV6-6, the J call TRBJ2-7, with TRBD2 matching 8 bases. Trimming cost V 7 bases and J 3 bases; bases outside gene matches: 11. Germline V CDR1 and CDR2: MNHNY, SVGAGI (reference sequence). This CDR3 has 15 residues. CDR3 region: CASIYGLAGLYEQYF. The CDR3 coding sequence is TGTGCCAGCATATACGGACTAGCAGGGCTCTACGAGCAGTACTTC.

The chain employs TRBV28 and TRBJ2-7; D may be TRBD1 (6 bases). The V gene lost 5 bases and the J gene lost 5 bases, with 7 bases spanning the gap. CDR1 and CDR2 (germline): MDHEN, SYDVKM. The CDR3 length is 11 residues. The DNA of the CDR3 is TGTGCCAGCAGTAGGGGGAACGAGCAGTACTTC. Its translation is CASSRGNEQYF.

The chain is built from TRBV6-1 and TRBJ1-1; D possibly corresponds to TRBD1 (6 bases). This CDR3 comprises 15 residues. Germline CDR1 and CDR2: MNHNS and SASEGT. V was cut by 2 bases and J by 5 bases, with 15 bases left in between. The CDR3 nucleotides are TGTGCCAGCAGTGAACAGGGGAGTTTTGTGACTGAAGCTTTCTTT. Translation gives CASSEQGSFVTEAFF.

The chain couples TRBV5-4 to TRBJ2-5, with TRBD1 matching over 7 bases. The germline gives CDR1 SGHNT, CDR2 YYREEE (reference sequence). CDR3 length: 14 amino acids. V lost 6 bases and J lost 5; bases outside the gene matches: 10. The CDR3 loop reads CASTPKGGGETQYF. The CDR3 DNA is TGTGCCAGCACCCCCAAAGGGGGCGGGGAGACCCAGTACTTC.

The chain carries TRBV5-1 and TRBJ2-7; 7 nucleotides match TRBD1. Looked up from germline, CDR1 is SGHRS and CDR2 is YFSETQ. The CDR3 runs 15 residues. With V trimmed by 4 bases and J by 4 bases, 11 bases remained unmatched. The CDR3 coding sequence is TGCGCCAGCAGCCGCACCGGGACAGCGACTTACGAGCAGTACTTC. Protein: CASSRTGTATYEQYF.

The CDR3 DNA sequence: TGTGCCAGCAGTTTAGCCGGGACAGGTTATAGCAATCAGCCCCAGCATTTT. Translation gives CASSLAGTGYSNQPQHF. The chain recombines TRBV27 with TRBJ1-5; 8 nucleotides agree with TRBD1. This CDR3 comprises 17 residues. Germline V gene data show CDR1 as MNHEY and CDR2 as SMNVEV (reference sequence). The V segment lost 2 bases and the J segment 0 bases; nucleotides outside the gene matches: 6.

The rearrangement joins TRBV21-1 to TRBJ2-7; the D call in the table, TRBD2, was not verified against the DNA. TRBV21-1 is a pseudogene. CDR3 size: 15 residues. The CDR3 nucleotides read TGTGCCAGCAGCAGCCAGCGGGAGGGCCAGTACGAGCAGTACTTC. Its protein product is CASSSQREGQYEQYF.

This clone showed up just once. This sequence joins TRBV11-3 and TRBJ2-1; 14 bases are shared with TRBD2. V gave up 6 bases and J gave up 0 bases; unmatched junction bases: 10. Germline CDR1 SGHNT, CDR2 YENEEA. The CDR3 runs to 19 residues. CDR3 in amino acids: CASSSGLAGGLGSYNEQFF. The DNA for the CDR3 is TGTGCCAGCAGTTCAGGACTAGCGGGAGGATTAGGCTCCTACAATGAGCAGTTCTTC.

Remarks on this clone: At one end, the junction sequence differs from germline, possibly due to a read error. The chain combines TRBV28 with TRBJ1-4; D might be TRBD1 (6 bases). There are 15 residues in the CDR3. In germline, CDR1 is MDHEN, CDR2 SYDVKM. The CDR3, as DNA: TGTGCCAGCAGTTTTGGGGGGGCATTTATGAAAGGGTCTCTTTTT. It specifies CASSFGGAFMKGSLF.